A single sample gave rise to the 31 T cell receptor beta chains below, sequenced in a study of T cell responses to AZD1222 COVID-19 vaccine. Measured with immunoSEQ multiplex PCR; TCRdb has only the in-frame clones, and not every one. This table holds tens of thousands of clones, about nine tenths found once. This specimen was peripheral blood, taken on day 0 of MenACWY control vaccination. Receptor source: an adult in good health.

The chain recombines TRBV9 with TRBJ1-2; D remains ambiguous. The CDR3 is made up of 13 amino acids. Germline loops: CDR1 SGDLS, CDR2 YYNGEE. The V gene lost 0 bases and the J gene lost 6 bases, with 9 bases spanning the gap. The CDR3 sequence: CASSVGTLNGYTF. The DNA for the CDR3 is TGTGCCAGCAGCGTAGGTACTTTAAATGGCTACACCTTC.

The chain carries TRBV28 and TRBJ1-6; tentatively, D is TRBD1 (5 bases). This CDR3 is built from 12 residues. Germline CDR1 MDHEN, CDR2 SYDVKM. The V end lost 9 bases, the J end lost 11 bases, and 14 bases lay between the germline ends. CDR3: CARGTYVTPLHF. For the CDR3, the DNA is TGTGCCAGGGGGACCTACGTTACACCCCTCCACTTT.

The sample holds many counts of this clone. V and J are TRBV7-9 and TRBJ2-3; 9 bases are a match to TRBD2. The germline V gene encodes CDR1 SEHNR and CDR2 FQNEAQ (reference sequence). V dropped 5 bases and J dropped 4; count of bases not matched to a gene: 10. The CDR3 extends over 16 amino acids. The CDR3 is CASSPPSGEGPDTQYF. The CDR3 DNA follows: TGTGCCAGCAGCCCACCTAGCGGGGAGGGGCCAGATACGCAGTATTTT.

The chain employs TRBV15 and TRBJ1-1; 9 bases map to TRBD1. The CDR3 is 17 amino acids. The ends lost 3 bases at V and 0 bases at J; junction bases unmatched: 8. Germline CDR1 LNHNV, CDR2 YYDKDF (reference sequence). CDR3 residues: CATSSGGQGHMNTEAFF. CDR3 bases: TGTGCCACCAGCAGTGGGGGACAGGGTCACATGAACACTGAAGCTTTCTTT.

V and J are TRBV5-1 and TRBJ1-1, with D maybe TRBD1 (6 bases). Trimming cost V 5 bases and J 6 bases, with 23 bases left between them. Germline values: CDR1 SGHRS, CDR2 YFSETQ. This CDR3 spans 16 amino acids. This CDR3 is CASSSSRGEGSAEAFF. The CDR3 nucleotides read TGCGCCAGCAGTTCCTCCAGGGGAGAAGGGTCGGCTGAAGCTTTCTTT.

The chain uses TRBV7-3 and TRBJ2-1, with TRBD2 matching over 8 bases. V lost 2 bases, J lost 11 bases, and 11 bases stayed unmatched. Germline V gene sequence: CDR1 SGHTA, CDR2 FQGTGA. The length of the CDR3 is 15 residues. CDR3 DNA sequence: TGTGCCAGCAGCTTAGGTCCTCGGCTAGCGGGTCAGCAGTTCTTC. This translates into CASSLGPRLAGQQFF.

This sequence joins TRBV7-2 and TRBJ1-1; D possibly corresponds to TRBD1 (6 bases). The CDR3 extends over 14 amino acids. The V and J ends lost 5 bases and 6 bases respectively, with 16 bases between them. Germline V CDR1 and CDR2: SGHTA, FQGNSA. The CDR3 region is CASSPEGGGPEAFF. CDR3 nucleotides: TGTGCCAGCAGCCCCGAGGGAGGGGGTCCTGAAGCTTTCTTT.

The V and J genes are TRBV4-3 and TRBJ2-4; D possibly matches TRBD1 or TRBD2 (6 bases each). Trimming stripped 0 bases from V and 2 bases from J, with 8 bases between. CDR1 and CDR2 (germline): LGHNA, YSLEER. The CDR3 runs to 15 residues. The CDR3 region has the DNA TGCGCCAGCAGCCAAGATGGGGGGCCCAAAAACATTCAGTACTTC. Protein: CASSQDGGPKNIQYF.

The chain combines TRBV7-2 with TRBJ1-6; D may be TRBD1 (6 bases). Germline V gives CDR1 SGHTA, CDR2 FQGNSA. The CDR3 has 15 residues. V was clipped by 4 bases and J by 7 bases, with 14 bases between them. The CDR3 protein is CASSSNRAPNSPLHF. The CDR3 bases are TGTGCCAGCAGCTCAAACAGGGCACCCAATTCACCCCTCCACTTT. The variable domain in full, completed from reference TRBV7-2 and TRBJ1-6, reads GAGVSQSPSNKVTEKGKDVELRCDPISGHTALYWYRQSLGQGLEFLIYFQGNSAPDKSGLPSDRFSAERTGGSVSTLTIQRTQQEDSAVYLCASSSNRAPNSPLHFGNGTRLTVT.

The rearrangement joins TRBV25-1 to TRBJ1-1, with D perhaps matching TRBD1 (5 bases). With 6 bases removed from V and 1 base from J, the gap between germline ends came to 9 bases. This CDR3 has 13 residues. Germline V gives CDR1 MGHDK, CDR2 SYGVNS. In nucleotides, the CDR3 is TGTGCCAGCAGGCGCCAGGGGAACACTGAAGCTTTCTTT. Protein: CASRRQGNTEAFF.

The chain carries TRBV18 and TRBJ2-7; perhaps TRBD1 as D (5 bases). V was clipped by 0 bases and J by 3 bases, with 6 bases between them. The CDR3 contains 13 residues. Germline V gene lookup returns CDR1 KGHSH and CDR2 LQKENI. This CDR3 reads CASSPPQGYEQYF. The CDR3 bases are TGTGCCAGCTCACCACCCCAGGGCTACGAGCAGTACTTC. Filled out from reference TRBV18 and TRBJ2-7, the complete variable domain reads NAGVMQNPRHLVRRRGQEARLRCSPMKGHSHVYWYRQLPEEGLKFMVYLQKENIIDESGMPKERFSAEFPKEGPSILRIQQVVRGDSAAYFCASSPPQGYEQYFGPGTRLTVT.

The chain links TRBV6-2 or TRBV6-3 to TRBJ1-1; D unclear. Germline lookup yields CDR1 MNHEY and CDR2 SVGEGT. The V gene lost 0 bases and the J gene lost 1 base, with 9 bases spanning the gap. The CDR3 extends over 15 amino acids. The CDR3 reads CASSYSGNSNTEAFF. CDR3 in DNA: TGTGCCAGCAGTTACTCGGGCAATTCGAACACTGAAGCTTTCTTT.

The rearrangement uses TRBV30 and TRBJ1-3; 9 positions match TRBD1. V lost 2 bases and J lost 1; bases outside the gene matches: 3. The CDR3 runs 15 residues. CDR1 is GTSNPN, CDR2 SVGIG, per germline (reference sequence). CDR3 nucleotide sequence: TGTGCCTGGAGTATACAGGGGGCTTCTGGAAACACCATATATTTT. Encoded protein: CAWSIQGASGNTIYF.

The chain carries TRBV5-6 and TRBJ2-5; possible D gene TRBD1, 5 bases. Germline CDR1 and CDR2: SGHDT and YYEEEE. V gave up 4 bases and J gave up 2 bases, with 9 bases separating them. The length of the CDR3 is 13 residues. This chain's CDR3 is CASSPTAQETQYF. The CDR3 region has the DNA TGTGCCAGCAGCCCGACAGCGCAAGAGACCCAGTACTTC.

The CDR3 DNA is TGTGCCAGCAGCTTGGGCCCCGAAGAGTATGGCTACACCTTC. This gives the protein CASSLGPEEYGYTF. The V and J genes are TRBV5-6 and TRBJ1-2; D not certain. Germline V gene lookup returns CDR1 SGHDT and CDR2 YYEEEE. CDR3 length: 14 residues. V shed 0 bases and J shed 5 bases, with 11 bases lying between them.

This chain joins TRBV4-3 and TRBJ1-2; 8 bases align to TRBD1. The J segment lost 4 bases and the V segment lost 0 bases, leaving 4 bases of the junction unmatched. The CDR3 spans 15 residues. Germline CDR1 reads LGHNA; CDR2 reads YSLEER. The CDR3 loop is CASSQEEGQVYGYTF. The CDR3 region has the DNA TGCGCCAGCAGCCAAGAGGAGGGACAGGTCTATGGCTACACCTTC.

The sample holds a few counts of this clone. V usage is TRBV6-1 and J usage is TRBJ1-5; no definite D call. The CDR3 spans 17 residues. V was shortened by 0 bases and J by 0 bases, with 12 bases between the two germline ends. Germline V gene sequence: CDR1 MNHNS, CDR2 SASEGT. The DNA for the CDR3 is TGTGCCAGCAGTGAAGCGGGTAGTTTGTATAGCAATCAGCCCCAGCATTTT. Protein sequence: CASSEAGSLYSNQPQHF.

The chain is built from TRBV27 and TRBJ1-4; 9 nucleotides match TRBD1. CDR3 length: 17 amino acids. Germline V gives CDR1 MNHEY, CDR2 SMNVEV (reference sequence). V trimming: 1 base; J trimming: 7 bases; junction bases outside the gene matches: 10. CDR3 coding DNA: TGTGCCAGCAGTTTATACCCGCCGGGACAGGGACGTGAAAAACTGTTTTTT. This gives the protein CASSLYPPGQGREKLFF.

V is TRBV6-5 and J is TRBJ2-5, with a possible D match to TRBD2 (7 bases). This CDR3 region has 13 residues. Looked up from germline, CDR1 is MNHEY and CDR2 is SVGAGI. The V end lost 6 bases, the J end lost 5 bases, and 13 bases lay between the germline ends. The CDR3 DNA sequence: TGTGCCAGCAGAGGGGGGGCGCATGAGACCCAGTACTTC. Its translation: CASRGGAHETQYF.

The chain joins TRBV4-3 to TRBJ2-7; 7 bases map to TRBD2. Germline V gene sequence: CDR1 LGHNA, CDR2 YSLEER. There are 15 residues in the CDR3. J gave up 6 bases and V 0 bases, and 8 bases lay outside the gene matches. This CDR3 is CASSQDFGGVREQYF. DNA of the CDR3: TGCGCCAGCAGCCAAGATTTTGGGGGGGTGCGCGAGCAGTACTTC.

In DNA, the CDR3 is TGTGCCAGTAGTCTTCCAGGGGCGTCCCGTTACAATGAGCAGTTCTTC. Translation: CASSLPGASRYNEQFF. The chain joins TRBV19 to TRBJ2-1; tentative D call: TRBD1 (6 bases). Germline CDR1 LNHDA, CDR2 SQIVND (reference sequence). V dropped 5 bases and J dropped 4 bases, with 18 bases sitting between them. The CDR3 extends over 16 amino acids.

As concerns this clone: This sequence may be a read error, since a much larger clone differs from it by one base. Other nucleotide sequences in the sample specify the same CDR3. V and J are TRBV29-1 and TRBJ1-1, with no clear D. The germline V gene has CDR1 SQVTM and CDR2 ANQGSEA. V was cut by 6 bases and J by 1 base, with 6 bases left in between. CDR3 size: 11 residues. The CDR3 here is CSVTANTEAFF. DNA of the CDR3: TGCAGCGTAACAGCGAACACTGAAGCTTTCTTT.

The rearrangement joins TRBV6-4 to TRBJ1-2; 9 bases match TRBD1. Germline V gene lookup returns CDR1 MRHNA and CDR2 SNTAGT. The CDR3 is 14 amino acids. V gave up 4 bases and J gave up 6 bases; unmatched junction bases: 6. DNA of the CDR3: TGTGCCAGCAGTGCCCGACAGGGGGAAGATGGCTACACCTTC. As protein: CASSARQGEDGYTF.

The genes are TRBV20-1 and TRBJ2-5; no definite D call. In germline, CDR1 is DFQATT, CDR2 SNEGSKA (reference sequence). The CDR3 has 11 residues. Deletions cut 6 bases from V and 2 bases from J, with 7 bases between. The DNA of the CDR3 is TGCAGTGCGGACGGACAAGAGACCCAGTACTTC. Translated, it gives CSADGQETQYF.

This rearrangement joins TRBV5-4 to TRBJ2-2; either TRBD1 or TRBD2 may supply D (5 bases each). V lost 4 bases and J lost 7, with 14 bases in between. This CDR3 spans 14 amino acids. The germline V gene has CDR1 SGHNT and CDR2 YYREEE (reference sequence). CDR3 amino acids: CASSGTALVGELFF. The CDR3 DNA is TGTGCCAGCAGCGGGACCGCATTGGTCGGGGAGCTGTTTTTT.

The chain couples TRBV6-6 to TRBJ2-5; 11 bases align to TRBD2. The CDR3 covers 15 residues. Germline assignment: CDR1 MNHNY and CDR2 SVGAGI (reference sequence). V was clipped by 4 bases and J by 4 bases; unmatched bases: 5. The CDR3 sequence is CASSWYSGGAETQYF. CDR3 coding DNA: TGTGCCAGCAGTTGGTATAGCGGGGGGGCAGAGACCCAGTACTTC.

The genes are TRBV19 and TRBJ1-1; the D gene is possibly TRBD1 (6 bases). Germline values: CDR1 LNHDA, CDR2 SQIVND (reference sequence). V shed 3 bases and J shed 4 bases, with 15 bases lying between them. CDR3 length equals 15 residues. The CDR3 loop reads CASSISVGGSTEAFF. In nucleotides, the CDR3 is TGTGCCAGTAGTATCTCGGTCGGGGGCTCCACTGAAGCTTTCTTT.

This chain connects TRBV6-4 to TRBJ1-1, with a tentative D call TRBD1 (5 bases). The germline gives CDR1 MRHNA, CDR2 SNTAGT. V lost 3 bases to trimming and J lost 6 bases, with 8 bases between them. The CDR3 length is 12 residues. This chain's CDR3 is CASSESGPEAFF. CDR3 nucleotides: TGTGCCAGCAGTGAATCGGGGCCTGAAGCTTTCTTT.

V is TRBV6-1 and J is TRBJ1-1, with a tentative D call TRBD1 (6 bases). Deletions cut 4 bases from V and 6 bases from J, with 21 bases between. The CDR3 spans 16 residues. Germline assignment: CDR1 MNHNS and CDR2 SASEGT. This CDR3 is CASSGVAGGLNPEAFF. The CDR3 region has the DNA TGTGCCAGCAGTGGGGTTGCGGGGGGCCTGAATCCTGAAGCTTTCTTT.

This sequence joins TRBV7-9 and TRBJ1-2; no clear D. The CDR3 extends over 14 amino acids. V was cut by 1 base and J by 8 bases, with 14 bases left in between. CDR1 and CDR2 from the germline V gene are SEHNR and FQNEAQ (reference sequence). CDR3 in amino acids: CASSLGGRKKGYTF. The CDR3 nucleotides read TGTGCCAGCAGCTTAGGCGGCAGGAAAAAAGGCTACACCTTC.

This clone was found once. The rearrangement uses TRBV2 and TRBJ2-5, with 9 positions matching TRBD2. The trim removed 3 bases at V and 1 base at J, leaving 3 bases unmatched. CDR1 is SNHLY and CDR2 is FYNNEI in the germline V gene. The CDR3 consists of 15 residues. CDR3 amino acids: CASSEQRGVQETQYF. CDR3 in DNA: TGTGCCAGCAGTGAGCAGCGGGGGGTCCAAGAGACCCAGTACTTC.